This note documents a single TCR beta chain sequence. Its antigen remains undetermined. Within one base of it there is no much larger clone, and no base qualities were kept. The roughly 37 donors, aged about 6 to 90 years, were systemically healthy Caucasian individuals from Russia. Each donor gave 8 to 10 milliliters of peripheral blood, drawn into EDTA-treated Vacutainer tubes. PBMCs were isolated by Ficoll-Paque density-gradient centrifugation, with at least 7 million obtained per sample. Trizol reagent was used to extract total RNA from the PBMCs, yielding at least 6 micrograms per sample. Naive CD45RAhigh/CD27high T cell percentages were measured by flow cytometry on a PBMC aliquot from every donor. These data come from a study of blood T cells in healthy people across ages (dated by TCRdb to the mid-2010s). A note on the overall study: Template switching captured roughly one uniquely barcoded TCR beta cDNA molecule per two T cells in model experiments. To avoid experimental bias, donors of different ages were distributed randomly across sequencing lanes. For two donors (one aged 18 to 30 and one aged 80 or older), the study analyzed two additional independent replicas of 1 million unique cDNA reads from the same blood draw. Using deep sequencing normalized with unique cDNA molecular identifiers, the study measured how TCR beta repertoire diversity changes with age. Donors were grouped into four age groups: young (average 16 years), middle-aged (39), aged (around 60) and long-lived (approximately 75).

In the germline V gene, CDR1 corresponds to SGHRS and CDR2 to YFSETQ. There are 15 amino acids in the CDR3, from cysteine to phenylalanine inclusive. The kept DNA is CDR3 alone, 45 bases in frame from the first base. Preparation of the library involved 5' RACE. Sequencing was carried out with an Illumina HiSeq 2500. The second PCR ran for about 7 to 11 cycles and used a J-beta primer mix along with a sample-barcoded 5' primer. Each TCR beta cDNA molecule received a unique molecular identifier from a template-switch 5' adaptor carrying 12 random nucleotides. Each sample yielded at least 3 million CDR3-containing paired-end reads. First-strand cDNA was synthesized from all RNA with the Mint cDNA synthesis kit, primed by a TRBC-specific oligonucleotide. After uracil-DNA glycosylase treatment, a first 18-cycle PCR used universal primers M1SS and BC2_uni_R on all cDNA. From the authors' description of their analysis: For normalization, 1 million high-quality reads, each with a distinct molecular identifier, were randomly selected from each sample. Instead of being binned into consensus sequences, reads that shared molecular identifiers were thrown out. MiTCR, with a Q25 quality threshold and the strictest error-elimination algorithm, was used for CDR3 identification, clonotype clustering and error correction. Lower-bound total TCR beta diversity was estimated with a nonparametric unseen species model using Euler transformation. TCRdb reprocessing: public reads trimmed at Q25 with fastp, clones called with MiXCR, in-frame beta chains kept. Records with the same CDR3 protein are collapsed into one entry carrying the most frequent genes and DNA. It is TCRdb's table, rather than the study itself, that gives the V and J calls and clone size. This sample lists roughly 720,000 distinct CDR3 sequences; about 53% were detected once. Together, the top ten hold approximately 41% of the sample.

Overall study outcomes, separate from this receptor: Estimates of total diversity based on one million sequenced T cells were considered lower bounds and underestimates. Bulk unsorted PBMC profiling prevented conclusive comparison of naive and antigen-experienced compartments. There was a strong correlation between observed TCR beta diversity and the percentage of naive T cells measured by flow cytometry. Donor CMV infection status was unknown, potentially confounding age-related changes in expanded clonotypes. As age increased, observed TCR beta diversity per million T cells dropped in a roughly linear way, and a significant reduction was already evident by age about 40. The long-lived group showed more naive CD4+ T cells, fewer expanded clones and increased TCR diversity than the aged group, suggesting age selection.

Sequencing was carried out using blood. The receptor comes from a man of 80 years or more in good health. Rearrangement joined TRBV5-1 to TRBJ2-5; perhaps TRBD1 is the D gene, with 8 bases matching. TRBJ2-7 matches the DNA end more closely, so the J call is doubtful. The CDR3 protein: CASRPGGGSAYEQYF. The sequenced DNA: TGCGCCAGCAGGCCAGGGGGCGGGAGCGCTTACGAGCAGTACTTC.